This is a list of T cell receptor beta chains from one sample in a study of CD8+CD57+ T cells in acquired aplastic anemia. TCRdb analysed the reads with MiXCR anew, one entry per CDR3 protein. The sample carries around 130,000 distinct CDR3 sequences, about 60% recorded once. Sequencing was carried out using sorted CD4+, CD8+, or CD8+CD57+ T cells (not recorded which) from PBMCs. These receptor sequences come from a human donor with aplastic anemia. Both conserved end residues are part of each CDR3. D genes are given only for firm matches. Size is omitted from some rows. Given values are once, few, many or a class for expanded clones.

TRBV2,-,-,TRBJ1-1,TGTGCCAGCTCTATCCAGCCGAACACTGAAGCTTTCTTT,CASSIQPNTEAFF
TRBV14,-,-,TRBJ1-2,TGTGCCAGCAGCCAAGTGATCCATTTCTATGGCTACACCTTC,CASSQVIHFYGYTF
TRBV29-1,many,-,TRBJ2-1,TGCAGCGTTGAAGATGCTGGGGTCAATGAGCAGTTCTTC,CSVEDAGVNEQFF
TRBV25-1,-,-,TRBJ1-2,TGTGCCAGCAGTAGGGCGGGGAACTATGGCTACACCTTC,CASSRAGNYGYTF
TRBV2,-,-,TRBJ2-3,TGTGCCAGCAGTGCGACAGGTTGGGCAGATACGCAGTATTTT,CASSATGWADTQYF
TRBV6-2/TRBV6-3,-,-,TRBJ1-1,TGTGCCAGCAATCGGGGGCGAACTGAAGCTTTCTTT,CASNRGRTEAFF
TRBV28,many,TRBD2,TRBJ2-7,TGTGCCACCTCGGGAGGGGGAGTAGTCTACGAGCAGTACTTC,CATSGGGVVYEQYF
TRBV7-9,-,-,TRBJ1-1,TGTGCCAGTGTCGGGGGGGGGAACACTGAAGCTTTCTTT,CASVGGGNTEAFF
TRBV4-3,-,TRBD2,TRBJ2-3,TGCGCCAGCAGCCAGTGGACTAGCGGGGGGGCTGTAGATACGCAGTATTTT,CASSQWTSGGAVDTQYF
TRBV11-2,few,-,TRBJ1-1,TGTGCCAGCAGCTTTTTTCCGCAGGAATTTGAGAACACTGAAGCTTTCTTT,CASSFFPQEFENTEAFF
TRBV29-1,once,-,TRBJ1-2,TGCAGCGTTGAACATCTGGCGGACTATGGCTACACCTTC,CSVEHLADYGYTF
TRBV24-1,-,TRBD2,TRBJ2-3,TGTGCCACCAGTGACTCGCGGGGGGGAGCCACAGATACGCAGTATTTT,CATSDSRGGATDTQYF
TRBV4-1,many,-,TRBJ2-7,TGCGCCAGCAGCCAACATGGTCAAGGATCCTACGAGCAGTACTTC,CASSQHGQGSYEQYF
TRBV20-1,-,-,TRBJ1-2,TGCAGTGCTAGGGTCGGGCCTCGATATGGCTACACCTTC,CSARVGPRYGYTF
TRBV7-9,few,-,TRBJ1-1,TGTGCCAGCGGCGTGATCGGGACTGAAGCTTTCTTT,CASGVIGTEAFF
TRBV6-1,-,-,TRBJ1-1,TGTGCCAGCAGGATTACAGGGAACACTGAAGCTTTCTTT,CASRITGNTEAFF
TRBV29-1,-,-,TRBJ2-3,TGCAGCGTTGGTCCAAACCGGAGAGATACGCAGTATTTT,CSVGPNRRDTQYF
TRBV20-1,many,TRBD2,TRBJ2-7,TGCAGTGCTATTTTAGCGGGATGGGACGAGCAGTACTTC,CSAILAGWDEQYF
TRBV12-3/TRBV12-4,-,TRBD1,TRBJ1-1,TGTGCCAGCAGTCCGACAGGGTACATGAACACTGAAGCTTTCTTT,CASSPTGYMNTEAFF
TRBV15,-,TRBD2,TRBJ2-1,TGTGCCACCAGCAGAGGCCTAGCGGGGGGTAGCAATGAGCAGTTCTTC,CATSRGLAGGSNEQFF
TRBV4-1,few,TRBD2,TRBJ2-5,TGCGCCAGCAGCGACTCCTCGACTAGCGCCCAAGAGACCCAGTACTTC,CASSDSSTSAQETQYF
TRBV15,-,-,TRBJ1-5,TGTGCCACCGGATCGGACAGCAATCAGCCCCAGCATTTT,CATGSDSNQPQHF
TRBV2,-,-,TRBJ1-1,TGTGCCAGCAGTGACTCGGGAATCACTGAAGCTTTCTTT,CASSDSGITEAFF
TRBV25-1,-,TRBD2,TRBJ2-3,TGTGCCAGCAGTTCTTCCCGGACTAGCGGGGGGGGAGATACGCAGTATTTT,CASSSSRTSGGGDTQYF
TRBV4-1,few,-,TRBJ2-1,TGCGCCAGCAGCGACCAGGTGGGGGCCAGCTCCTACAATGAGCAGTTCTTC,CASSDQVGASSYNEQFF